What follows are 11 T cell receptor beta chains derived from one specimen sequenced in a study of blood T cell repertoires in COVID-19. The method was immunoSEQ multiplex PCR; TCRdb's version includes in-frame clones alone and lacks a portion of them. The sample lists around 310,000 clones, over 80% occurring once. Input material: PBMCs or T cells enriched from blood (not recorded which). Receptor source: a man aged 30-40 years who had recovered from COVID-19.

The rearrangement joins TRBV25-1 to TRBJ1-4; maybe TRBD1 (6 bases). The CDR3 totals 16 residues. The germline V gene has CDR1 MGHDK and CDR2 SYGVNS. V was pared by 1 base and J by 4 bases, with 13 bases between. The CDR3 region has the DNA TGTGCCAGCAGTGAATTCAGGGGCGTAGGTAATGAAAAACTGTTTTTT. Protein product: CASSEFRGVGNEKLFF.

V gene TRBV6-1 combines with J gene TRBJ2-7; 7 nucleotides match TRBD1. Germline V gives CDR1 MNHNS, CDR2 SASEGT. Unmatched junction bases numbered 5, after V lost 0 bases and J lost 0 bases. The CDR3 extends over 16 amino acids. The CDR3 protein is CASSEAPGQFSYEQYF. CDR3 DNA sequence: TGTGCCAGCAGTGAAGCGCCGGGACAGTTCTCCTACGAGCAGTACTTC.

The CDR3 DNA is TGTGCCAGCAGTGCGGGATCAGGGGCGGATCAGCCCCAGCATTTT. Its protein is CASSAGSGADQPQHF. The V gene is TRBV2, the J gene TRBJ1-5, with a weak D call TRBD1 (6 bases). The germline CDR1 and CDR2 sequences are SNHLY and FYNNEI. CDR3 length equals 15 residues. V shed 4 bases and J shed 5 bases, with 15 bases lying between them.

The rearrangement links TRBV19 to TRBJ2-7; D possibly corresponds to TRBD1 (7 bases). Germline-derived CDR1 and CDR2 are LNHDA and SQIVND (reference sequence). V was trimmed by 3 bases and J by 0 bases, leaving 12 bases between them. This CDR3 region has 15 residues. CDR3 amino acids: CASSILRGASYEQYF. The CDR3 DNA reads as TGTGCCAGTAGTATCCTCAGGGGGGCCTCCTACGAGCAGTACTTC.

The genes are TRBV11-2 and TRBJ1-6; 10 nucleotides agree with TRBD1. With 1 base clipped from V and 4 bases from J, the junction kept 4 bases outside the gene matches. CDR1 SGHAT and CDR2 FQNNGV come from the germline V gene. The CDR3 contains 17 residues. DNA of the CDR3: TGTGCCAGCAGCTTAGTCGGACAGGGGGAATATAATTCACCCCTCCACTTT. It codes for CASSLVGQGEYNSPLHF.

The CDR3 region has the DNA TGTGCCAGCAGGGCCTCACCGGGACATAACTATGGCTACACCTTC. Translated, it gives CASRASPGHNYGYTF. This rearrangement joins TRBV6-5 to TRBJ1-2, with a weak D call TRBD1 (6 bases). The germline V and J ends were trimmed by 6 bases and 1 base, with 15 bases remaining between them. The CDR3 extends over 15 amino acids. Germline-derived CDR1 and CDR2 are MNHEY and SVGAGI.

The CDR3 loop is CASSLGGRTYNEQFF. DNA of the CDR3: TGCGCCAGCAGCTTGGGGGGGCGAACATACAATGAGCAGTTCTTC. The chain employs TRBV5-1 and TRBJ2-1, with a possible D match to TRBD1 (6 bases). Germline V lookup: CDR1 SGHRS, CDR2 YFSETQ. This CDR3 is built from 15 residues. Trimming stripped 0 bases from V and 4 bases from J, with 11 bases between.

This rearrangement joins TRBV11-1 to TRBJ1-2; 9 bases fit TRBD1. The CDR3 is 13 residues long. V lost 5 bases, J lost 6 bases, and 4 bases stayed unmatched. Per germline, CDR1 SGHAT and CDR2 FQDESV (reference sequence). The CDR3 here is CASSRTGVDGYTF. For the CDR3, the DNA is TGTGCCAGCAGCCGGACAGGGGTGGATGGCTACACCTTC.

With respect to this clone: The same CDR3 is also encoded by other DNA sequences in this sample. The genes are TRBV5-1 and TRBJ1-2; weak D call: TRBD1 (6 bases). V lost 4 bases and J 8 bases, leaving 12 bases between the germline ends. This CDR3 is 12 amino acids long. The germline V gene encodes CDR1 SGHRS and CDR2 YFSETQ. The CDR3 reads CASSGQGSGYTF. DNA of the CDR3: TGCGCCAGCAGCGGGCAGGGGAGCGGCTACACCTTC.

The chain carries TRBV19 and TRBJ1-5; 7 nucleotides line up with TRBD1. Germline trimming cut 4 bases from V and 1 base from J; bases unmatched to any gene: 7. The CDR3 runs 16 residues. The germline gives CDR1 LNHDA, CDR2 SQIVND (reference sequence). CDR3 residues: CASSTFDRVSNQPQHF. The CDR3, as DNA: TGTGCCAGTAGTACCTTCGACAGGGTGAGCAATCAGCCCCAGCATTTT.

The chain combines TRBV5-1 with TRBJ1-1; D call uncertain. Trimming took off 3 bases at V and 3 bases at J, with 9 bases between the two ends. The CDR3 spans 13 residues. CDR1 SGHRS and CDR2 YFSETQ come from the germline V gene. Here the CDR3 reads CASSSRRDTEAFF. CDR3 sequence (DNA): TGCGCCAGCAGCTCCCGGAGGGACACTGAAGCTTTCTTT.